Given below is one T cell receptor (beta chain) in context. This sample was taken from a study of blood T cell repertoires in COVID-19. Sequenced by immunoSEQ multiplex PCR; TCRdb stores in-frame clones only, minus some. In the table there are about 380,000 clones, less than 85% of which are singletons. CDR3 length: 15 amino acids. CDR1 and CDR2 from the germline V gene are MDHEN and SYDVKM. The junction had 7 bases not matched to a gene; V was cut back by 2 bases and J by 6 bases. The TCR sequence derives from a woman between 18 and 29 years old with acute or convalescent COVID-19. Material: peripheral blood. V is TRBV28 and J is TRBJ1-5; 7 bases match TRBD1. CDR3 DNA sequence: TGTGCCAGCAGTTTAGGTTTCAGGGGGAGTCAGCCCCAGCATTTT. It yields the protein CASSLGFRGSQPQHF. The variable domain in full, with the rest retrieved from reference TRBV28 and TRBJ1-5, is DVKVTQSSRYLVKRTGEKVFLECVQDMDHENMFWYRQDPGLGLRLIYFSYDVKMKEKGDIPEGYSVSREKKERFSLILESASTNQTSMYLCASSLGFRGSQPQHFGDGTRLSIL.